This passage covers 32 T cell receptor beta chains from one sample sequenced in a study of identical twins' blood T cells (dated by TCRdb to the early 2010s). Library preparation was by 5' RACE. Sequenced using an Illumina Genome Analyzer IIx. The raw public reads went through TCRdb reprocessing: fastp at Q25, MiXCR clone calling, in-frame beta chains kept. Every entry covers one CDR3 protein and lists the most common genes and DNA from its rows. A total of 300,000 to 450,000 distinct CDR3 sequences appear in this sample, about 28% of them only once. The ten top clones hold 5.5% to 6.5% of the sample. The sample taken for sequencing was PBMCs. The receptors come from a woman aged 18 to 49 in good health.

This clonotype was seen a handful of times. The chain combines TRBV6-5 with TRBJ1-6; D is unclear. V shed 1 base and J shed 8 bases, with 6 bases lying between them. The CDR3 contains 13 residues. The germline V gene has CDR1 MNHEY and CDR2 SVGAGI. The CDR3 loop is CASSYYRDSPLHF. The CDR3 DNA reads as TGTGCCAGCAGTTACTATCGGGATTCACCCCTCCACTTT.

V gene TRBV5-1 combines with J gene TRBJ2-2; D not certain. Germline CDR1 SGHRS, CDR2 YFSETQ. This CDR3 spans 14 amino acids. Deletions cut 2 bases from V and 0 bases from J, with 5 bases between. The CDR3 loop is CASSFDANTGELFF. The CDR3 bases are TGCGCCAGCAGCTTTGACGCGAACACCGGGGAGCTGTTTTTT.

The chain employs TRBV10-3 and TRBJ2-3; the match to TRBD2 covers 12 bases. Germline CDR1 reads ENHRY; CDR2 reads SYGVKD. This CDR3 is built from 17 residues. V shed 3 bases and J 5 bases; nucleotides not matched to a gene: 9. CDR3 protein: CAISDAPSGRAGDTQYF. In DNA, the CDR3 is TGTGCCATCAGTGATGCCCCTAGCGGGAGGGCCGGAGATACGCAGTATTTT.

This chain links TRBV11-2 with TRBJ1-4; tentatively, D is TRBD1 (6 bases). Trimming shortened V by 1 base and J by 10 bases, and 19 bases separated the two germline ends. Germline V gene data show CDR1 as SGHAT and CDR2 as FQNNGV. The CDR3 runs 16 residues. CDR3 amino acids: CASSLGVGGVLGKLFF. The CDR3 DNA follows: TGTGCCAGCAGCTTAGGGGTTGGGGGCGTACTCGGAAAACTGTTTTTT.

The chain employs TRBV11-2 and TRBJ2-3; D remains ambiguous. Trimming left V 5 bases short and J 2 bases short, with 8 bases between. From germline, CDR1 is SGHAT and CDR2 FQNNGV. This CDR3 has 13 amino acids. The CDR3 loop reads CASSPLLTDTQYF. The CDR3 coding sequence is TGTGCCAGCAGCCCCCTCCTCACAGATACGCAGTATTTT. Full variable domain (remainder filled in from reference TRBV11-2 and TRBJ2-3): EAGVAQSPRYKIIEKRQSVAFWCNPISGHATLYWYQQILGQGPKLLIQFQNNGVVDDSQLPKDRFSAERLKGVDSTLKIQPAKLEDSAVYLCASSPLLTDTQYFGPGTRLTVL.

The chain has TRBV28 and TRBJ1-2, with TRBD1 matching over 7 bases. Trimming removed 5 bases from V and 0 bases from J; junction bases left unmatched: 3. The germline CDR1 and CDR2 sequences are MDHEN and SYDVKM. The CDR3 has 14 residues. CDR3 DNA: TGTGCCAGCAGTACCGGGACAGCTAACTATGGCTACACCTTC. Encoded protein: CASSTGTANYGYTF.

This clonotype turned up a few times. J is TRBJ1-1 and V is TRBV7-9; D uncertain. In germline, CDR1 is SEHNR, CDR2 FQNEAQ (reference sequence). This CDR3 has 13 residues. V was trimmed by 5 bases and J by 8 bases, leaving 15 bases between them. DNA of the CDR3: TGTGCCAGCAGCCTAATAGGAGCAGTCGAAGCTTTCTTT. As protein: CASSLIGAVEAFF.

The DNA of the CDR3 is TGTGCCATCAGTGAGCCGACTGTGAGCTCCTACAATGAGCAGTTCTTC. Its protein product is CAISEPTVSSYNEQFF. The chain has TRBV10-3 and TRBJ2-1, with D hard to call. Germline V gene sequence: CDR1 ENHRY, CDR2 SYGVKD. V was cut by 2 bases and J by 0 bases, with 11 bases left in between. There are 16 residues in the CDR3.

This clonotype has only a few counts. The V call is TRBV11-2, the J call TRBJ2-7; possible D gene TRBD2, 5 bases. V lost 2 bases and J lost 2, with 10 bases in between. The CDR3 runs 14 residues. Germline CDR1 and CDR2: SGHAT and FQNNGV. CDR3 DNA sequence: TGTGCCAGCAGCTTATACCGGGGAGCCTACGAGCAGTACTTC. It codes for CASSLYRGAYEQYF. Based on the CDR3 plus reference TRBV11-2 and TRBJ2-7, the full variable domain is EAGVAQSPRYKIIEKRQSVAFWCNPISGHATLYWYQQILGQGPKLLIQFQNNGVVDDSQLPKDRFSAERLKGVDSTLKIQPAKLEDSAVYLCASSLYRGAYEQYFGPGTRLTVT.

The V gene is TRBV18, the J gene TRBJ2-7; no firm D call. Germline CDR1 reads KGHSH; CDR2 reads LQKENI. V was clipped by 2 bases and J by 6 bases, with 8 bases between them. The CDR3 is 12 amino acids. CDR3 in DNA: TGTGCCAGCTCACCATACGACTCCGAGCAGTACTTC. Translating it yields CASSPYDSEQYF. Full variable domain (missing parts from reference TRBV18 and TRBJ2-7): NAGVMQNPRHLVRRRGQEARLRCSPMKGHSHVYWYRQLPEEGLKFMVYLQKENIIDESGMPKERFSAEFPKEGPSILRIQQVVRGDSAAYFCASSPYDSEQYFGPGTRLTVT.

The table lists this clonotype with a few counts. The chain carries TRBV20-1 and TRBJ1-5, with no clear D. The germline V and J ends were trimmed by 5 bases and 0 bases, with 11 bases remaining between them. The CDR3 is 14 amino acids. Germline CDR1 reads DFQATT; CDR2 reads SNEGSKA (reference sequence). CDR3 amino acids: CSAARTGSNQPQHF. The CDR3 nucleotides are TGCAGTGCTGCCCGGACGGGTAGCAATCAGCCCCAGCATTTT.

Ten or more counts support this clonotype. The DNA for the CDR3 is TGTGCCAGCAGCGCCCACCTGGACTCAGGCACAGATACGCAGTATTTT. Translation: CASSAHLDSGTDTQYF. This chain links TRBV9 with TRBJ2-3, with D perhaps matching TRBD2 (5 bases). V lost 3 bases, J lost 1 base, and 15 bases lay in between. Germline CDR1 SGDLS, CDR2 YYNGEE. This CDR3 contains 16 residues.

In its sample, this clonotype was seen a few times. This chain joins TRBV6-1 and TRBJ1-4, with 7 bases that match TRBD1. Trimming took 0 bases from V and 5 from J; bases not matched to a gene: 6. There are 16 residues in the CDR3. Germline loops: CDR1 MNHNS, CDR2 SASEGT. For the CDR3, the DNA is TGTGCCAGCAGTGAAGCGTTTAACAGGGGCAATGAAAAACTGTTTTTT. Residues: CASSEAFNRGNEKLFF.

The gene calls are TRBV7-2 and TRBJ1-2; D may be TRBD1 (5 bases). The ends were cut back, 4 bases at V and 8 bases at J, with 11 bases in the middle. The CDR3 length is 12 residues. Germline-derived CDR1 and CDR2 are SGHTA and FQGNSA. The CDR3 nucleotides are TGTGCCAGCAGCTCAGGGTTAAGGGGCTACACCTTC. Its protein product is CASSSGLRGYTF. The variable domain in full, completed from reference TRBV7-2 and TRBJ1-2, reads GAGVSQSPSNKVTEKGKDVELRCDPISGHTALYWYRQSLGQGLEFLIYFQGNSAPDKSGLPSDRFSAERTGGSVSTLTIQRTQQEDSAVYLCASSSGLRGYTFGSGTRLTVV.

The gene calls are TRBV5-1 and TRBJ2-5; D remains ambiguous. The CDR3 length is 12 residues. The ends were cut back, 2 bases at V and 4 bases at J, with 6 bases in the middle. Per germline, CDR1 SGHRS and CDR2 YFSETQ. The CDR3 loop is CASSFGGETQYF. CDR3 coding DNA: TGCGCCAGCAGCTTTGGCGGAGAGACCCAGTACTTC.

This chain links TRBV14 with TRBJ2-3; D uncertain. The length of the CDR3 is 15 residues. V was shortened by 3 bases and J by 3 bases, with 13 bases between the two germline ends. Looked up from germline, CDR1 is SGHDN and CDR2 is FVKESK. CDR3 protein: CASSHVLSLTDTQYF. Written as DNA, the CDR3 is TGTGCCAGCAGCCACGTCCTGAGTTTGACAGATACGCAGTATTTT.

This clonotype was counted between two and nine times. The V gene is TRBV5-1, the J gene TRBJ2-1, with D perhaps matching TRBD2 (6 bases). Between the trimmed V and J ends, which lost 0 bases and 4 bases, there was a span of 14 bases. Germline V gives CDR1 SGHRS, CDR2 YFSETQ. The CDR3 spans 16 residues. CDR3 DNA sequence: TGCGCCAGCAGCTTGGATTTTGCGGGGCCTTACAATGAGCAGTTCTTC. Its translation: CASSLDFAGPYNEQFF.

CDR3 residues: CAAYRGMNTEAFF. The CDR3 nucleotides are TGTGCCGCTTACAGGGGCATGAACACTGAAGCTTTCTTT. This chain joins TRBV2 and TRBJ1-1, with TRBD1 matching over 7 bases. Trimming at V came to 11 bases and at J to 0 bases, leaving 6 bases not matched to a gene. The CDR3 loop spans 13 amino acids. From germline, CDR1 is SNHLY and CDR2 FYNNEI.

As concerns this clonotype: A much larger clone lies a single base off, so this may be a read error. This chain connects TRBV21-1 to TRBJ1-5. TRBV21-1 is a pseudogene segment. The CDR3 is made up of 15 amino acids. The CDR3 DNA reads as TGTGCCAGCAGCAAAGATAGGTACAGGAAGCAGCCCCAGCATTTT. This translates into CASSKDRYRKQPQHF.

Notes on this clonotype: One end of the junction does not line up with germline, which may come from a read error. The chain links TRBV18 to TRBJ2-3; D remains unclear. The germline V gene has CDR1 KGHSH and CDR2 LQKENI. The length of the CDR3 is 13 residues. CDR3 coding DNA: TGTGCCAGCTCACCACCTAGCACAGATACGCGGTATTTT. Translated: CASSPPSTDTRYF. The entire variable domain, with the rest obtained from reference TRBV18 and TRBJ2-3, is as follows: NAGVMQNPRHLVRRRGQEARLRCSPMKGHSHVYWYRQLPEEGLKFMVYLQKENIIDESGMPKERFSAEFPKEGPSILRIQQVVRGDSAAYFCASSPPSTDTRYFGPGTRLTVL.

A few counts support this clonotype. The chain combines TRBV6-1 with TRBJ2-3, with D maybe TRBD1 (5 bases). V lost 1 base and J 7 bases, leaving 15 bases between the germline ends. Germline CDR1 reads MNHNS; CDR2 reads SASEGT. This CDR3 is 15 amino acids long. The CDR3 sequence: CASSEVGQGRNTQYF. The CDR3, as DNA: TGTGCCAGCAGTGAAGTCGGCCAGGGAAGAAATACGCAGTATTTT.

This chain joins TRBV20-1 and TRBJ1-5, with TRBD1 as a possible D gene (5 bases). CDR3 size: 12 residues. Trimming removed 3 bases from V and 5 bases from J, with 8 bases in between. Germline assignment: CDR1 DFQATT and CDR2 SNEGSKA (reference sequence). This chain's CDR3 is CSARWGDQPQHF. CDR3 in DNA: TGCAGTGCTAGGTGGGGGGATCAGCCCCAGCATTTT.

V usage is TRBV7-3 and J usage is TRBJ1-2; D remains ambiguous. Germline CDR1 reads SGHTA; CDR2 reads FQGTGA. V was pared by 3 bases and J by 8 bases, with 13 bases between. This CDR3 has 13 residues. The CDR3 DNA follows: TGTGCCAGCAGCTTTGGAGGTCACACCGGCTACACCTTC. This codes for CASSFGGHTGYTF. The whole variable domain, filled in from reference TRBV7-3 and TRBJ1-2, reads GAGVSQTPSNKVTEKGKYVELRCDPISGHTALYWYRQSLGQGPEFLIYFQGTGAADDSGLPNDRFFAVRPEGSVSTLKIQRTERGDSAVYLCASSFGGHTGYTFGSGTRLTVV.

The rearrangement joins TRBV24-1 to TRBJ1-2; D not certain. CDR1 and CDR2 (germline): KGHDR, SFDVKD. With 1 base removed from V and 7 bases from J, the gap between germline ends came to 6 bases. The CDR3 sequence is 12 residues long. CDR3 DNA: TGTGCCACCAGTGATTTTTTCAGTGGCTACACCTTC. The encoded protein is CATSDFFSGYTF.

The chain employs TRBV20-1 and TRBJ1-1, with D unresolved. The CDR3 extends over 13 amino acids. V was pared by 3 bases and J by 2 bases, with 10 bases between. CDR1 is DFQATT, CDR2 SNEGSKA, per germline (reference sequence). The DNA of the CDR3 is TGCAGTGCTAGGGGAACAACAAACACTGAAGCTTTCTTT. Protein product: CSARGTTNTEAFF.

A word on this clonotype: A read error may be the cause here, since a much bigger clone is one base away. The chain employs TRBV29-1 and TRBJ1-2; D is ambiguous. This CDR3 is 15 amino acids long. V was trimmed by 7 bases and J by 5 bases, leaving 23 bases between them. Germline CDR1 reads SQVTM; CDR2 reads ANQGSEA. The CDR3 reads CSAVIRVGWQYGYTF. The CDR3 nucleotides are TGCAGCGCTGTCATCCGCGTCGGGTGGCAGTATGGCTACACCTTC.

This clonotype was seen only a few times. The chain employs TRBV9 and TRBJ2-1; 9 bases line up with TRBD2. CDR3 length: 15 residues. The J segment lost 8 bases and the V segment lost 0 bases, leaving 6 bases of the junction unmatched. Germline CDR1 SGDLS, CDR2 YYNGEE. The CDR3: CASSVGGTSQYEQFF. The CDR3 coding sequence is TGTGCCAGCAGCGTAGGAGGGACTAGCCAGTATGAGCAGTTCTTC.

The chain combines TRBV9 with TRBJ2-1, with a tentative D call TRBD2 (6 bases). Trimming stripped 3 bases from V and 1 base from J, with 14 bases between. Germline values: CDR1 SGDLS, CDR2 YYNGEE. There are 16 residues in the CDR3. The CDR3 sequence is CASSARRLDSYNEQFF. The CDR3 nucleotides are TGTGCCAGCAGCGCTCGTCGACTAGATTCCTACAATGAGCAGTTCTTC.

This clonotype was seen a single time. The genes are TRBV7-9 and TRBJ1-2; D gene uncertain. The CDR3 runs to 11 residues. CDR1 SEHNR and CDR2 FQNEAQ come from the germline V gene (reference sequence). With 3 bases removed from V and 10 bases from J, the gap between germline ends came to 9 bases. The CDR3 coding sequence is TGTGCCAGCAGCTTGGGGTTAGACTACACCTTC. It codes for CASSLGLDYTF.

This clonotype was recorded many times. The V call is TRBV5-1, the J call TRBJ1-1; no clear D gene. The V and J ends lost 0 bases and 1 base respectively, with 7 bases between them. Germline lookup yields CDR1 SGHRS and CDR2 YFSETQ. The CDR3 is 14 amino acids. CDR3 amino acids: CASSLVSGNTEAFF. CDR3 nucleotides: TGCGCCAGCAGCTTGGTATCAGGGAACACTGAAGCTTTCTTT.

This clonotype was counted only a few times. The chain employs TRBV6-2 or TRBV6-3 and TRBJ2-1; TRBD2 agrees at 9 bases. CDR3 length: 16 amino acids. Looked up from germline, CDR1 is MNHEY and CDR2 is SVGEGT. Unmatched junction bases numbered 9, after V lost 5 bases and J lost 4 bases. Here the CDR3 DNA reads TGTGCCAGCAGTAGAGTAGGACTAGCGACTTACAATGAGCAGTTCTTC. It specifies CASSRVGLATYNEQFF.

There are a few counts of this clonotype. The V call is TRBV14, the J call TRBJ2-3, with TRBD2 as a possible D gene (6 bases). Between the trimmed V and J ends, which lost 3 bases and 2 bases, there was a span of 9 bases. The CDR3 covers 14 residues. Germline V gene data show CDR1 as SGHDN and CDR2 as FVKESK. Here the CDR3 DNA reads TGTGCCAGCAGCCAGGGACTCTACACAGATACGCAGTATTTT. Translating gives CASSQGLYTDTQYF.